The present T cell receptor (beta chain) was sequenced within a study of blood T cell repertoires in COVID-19 (dated by TCRdb to 2019 to 2021). Regarding the research as a whole: The collaborator samples originated in the United States, Italy and Spain and spanned the acute and convalescent phases of COVID-19. The material from the prospective study consisted of cDNA or gDNA derived from T cells, B-cell-depleted T cells, or PBMCs. The dataset comprised deeply sampled blood TCRbeta repertoires from subjects exposed to, actively infected with, or recovered from COVID-19. The repertoires were made available in a free public database intended to serve as a resource for research on the immune response to SARS-CoV-2. The samples were drawn from two sources: the first 160 participants of the ongoing ImmuneRACE study, and fewer than 1,500 subjects contributed by 6 global collaborators. The sample metadata nearly always contained a de-identified subject ID, COVID-19 status, age in years and sex. Where available, HLA class I and class II types were taken from metadata supplied by the sample provider and were not determined by assay-based typing. Beyond this particular receptor, the publication reports: The amount of clinical and demographic metadata varied by source and participant and was provided uncurated.

V and J lose 2 bases and 5 bases, and a span of 12 bases separates them. Counted from cysteine to phenylalanine, this CDR3 has 14 amino acids. Only the CDR3 DNA stays, 42 bases, in frame from base 1. Taken from the germline V gene, the CDR1 and CDR2 loops are MNHNS and SASEGT. TCRbeta CDR3 regions were amplified from genomic DNA by means of the immunoSEQ Assay, a bias-controlled multiplex PCR. In the original analysis: The number of nucleated cells in each sample was estimated by amplification of reference gene primers within the assay. To quantify the absolute abundance of each unique TCRbeta CDR3 rearrangement, sequence reads were collapsed and filtered. For each sample, productive Simpson clonality was calculated as the square root of Simpson's diversity index over productive rearrangements. As stored in TCRdb, this immuneACCESS dataset retains in-frame rearrangements with V and J assigned. A fraction of the clones does not appear; measured against another copy, unresolved V genes explain less than half of the discrepancy, and the remainder lacks a known reason. For V, J and clone size, that table is used; D and trimming come from the DNA. A total of about 64,000 clones appear in this sample, approximately 75% of them only once. The top ten clonotypes cover more than 12% of the sample.

The collaborating institutions used their own protocols to collect whole blood in K2EDTA tubes. For TCRbeta analysis, collaborators shipped samples in one of three forms: frozen whole blood, isolated PBMCs, or DNA extracted from either of those sample types. Worth noting for this clone: The target of this receptor is not known. No base-level quality is on record; no much larger clone is a single base apart.

Rearrangement joined TRBV6-1 to TRBJ1-2; the D gene assignment is ambiguous. Sequencing was performed on peripheral blood. The sequence was obtained from a man of 80 years or more with acute or convalescent COVID-19. The CDR3 protein is CASSETNDLYGYTF. The bases read TGTGCCAGCAGTGAAACGAACGACTTATATGGCTACACCTTC.